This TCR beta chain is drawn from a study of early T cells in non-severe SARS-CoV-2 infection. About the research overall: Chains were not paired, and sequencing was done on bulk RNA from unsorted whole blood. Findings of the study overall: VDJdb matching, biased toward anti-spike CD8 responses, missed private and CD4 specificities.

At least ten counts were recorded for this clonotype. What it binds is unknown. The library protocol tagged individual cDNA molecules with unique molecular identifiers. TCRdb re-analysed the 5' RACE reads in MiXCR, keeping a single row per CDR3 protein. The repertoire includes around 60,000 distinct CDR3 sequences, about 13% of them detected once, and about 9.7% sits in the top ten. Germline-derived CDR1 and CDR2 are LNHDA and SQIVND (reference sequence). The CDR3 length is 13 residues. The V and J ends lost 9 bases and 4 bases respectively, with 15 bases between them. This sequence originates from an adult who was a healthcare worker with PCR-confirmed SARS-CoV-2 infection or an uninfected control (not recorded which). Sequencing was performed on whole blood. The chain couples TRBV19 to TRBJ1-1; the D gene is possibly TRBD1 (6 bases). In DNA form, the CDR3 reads TGTGCCAGCAGAAAGGGGGGGGGCACTGAAGCTTTCTTT. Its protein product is CASRKGGGTEAFF. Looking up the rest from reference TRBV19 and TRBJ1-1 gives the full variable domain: DGGITQSPKYLFRKEGQNVTLSCEQNLNHDAMYWYRQDPGQGLRLIYYSQIVNDFQKGDIAEGYSVSREKKESFPLTVTSAQKNPTAFYLCASRKGGGTEAFFGQGTRLTVV.